Following are 10 T cell receptor beta chains from one sample sequenced in a study of cytomegalovirus exposure and HLA in healthy donors. The PCR employed 60 Vbeta primers together with 13 Jbeta primers. Clones were read by immunoSEQ multiplex PCR, and TCRdb kept only the in-frame ones, dropping some. The sample totals around 100,000 clones. The source material was PBMCs. All receptors derive from a man in his forties in good health and CMV-seropositive.

The chain uses TRBV5-5 and TRBJ2-1, with 9 nucleotides matching TRBD1. CDR1 and CDR2 from the germline V gene are SGHKS and YYEKEE (reference sequence). There are 20 residues in the CDR3. Trimming removed 0 bases from V and 2 bases from J; junction bases left unmatched: 15. CDR3 sequence (DNA): TGTGCCAGCAGCTTGGCTTGGGGCGGACAGGGGACGGGTACCTACAATGAGCAGTTCTTC. Translating gives CASSLAWGGQGTGTYNEQFF.

Here the CDR3 reads CASSEAQRSSGANVLTF. The CDR3 DNA sequence: TGTGCCAGCAGTGAAGCGCAGAGGTCCTCTGGGGCCAACGTCCTGACTTTC. This chain connects TRBV2 to TRBJ2-6, with D hard to call. The germline V and J ends were trimmed by 0 bases and 0 bases, with 9 bases remaining between them. Per the germline V gene, CDR1 is SNHLY and CDR2 is FYNNEI. The CDR3 is made up of 17 amino acids.

In DNA, the CDR3 is TGTGCCAGCAGCCCTTATAGCGGGGGAGGCTACGAGCAGTACTTC. Encoded protein: CASSPYSGGGYEQYF. The chain recombines TRBV9 with TRBJ2-7; 9 bases map to TRBD2. Germline V gives CDR1 SGDLS, CDR2 YYNGEE. The CDR3 extends over 15 amino acids. Trimming removed 4 bases from V and 3 bases from J; junction bases left unmatched: 8.

The rearrangement joins TRBV29-1 to TRBJ2-2, with TRBD2 matching 7 bases. V gave up 4 bases and J gave up 7 bases; unmatched junction bases: 0. The CDR3 is 11 residues long. Germline V gene sequence: CDR1 SQVTM, CDR2 ANQGSEA. Here the CDR3 reads CSVGEGGELFF. As DNA, the CDR3 is TGCAGCGTTGGGGAGGGCGGGGAGCTGTTTTTT.

The chain is built from TRBV5-1 and TRBJ2-5; TRBD2 matches 11 bases. Gene TRBJ2-7 matches the end of the DNA better, so the J call may be wrong. The CDR3 extends over 15 amino acids. CDR1 SGHRS and CDR2 YFSETQ come from the germline V gene. DNA for the CDR3: TGCGCCAGCAGTTCTCCCGGGACTAGCGGCTACGAGCAGTACTTC. Protein: CASSSPGTSGYEQYF.

J is TRBJ1-3 and V is TRBV19; no clear D gene. The CDR3 covers 16 residues. Germline V gives CDR1 LNHDA, CDR2 SQIVND (reference sequence). The ends were cut back, 1 base at V and 4 bases at J, with 14 bases in the middle. The CDR3 region has the DNA TGTGCCAGTAGTATAGCCCCGAGGGCCAAAGGAAACACCATATATTTT. Amino acid sequence: CASSIAPRAKGNTIYF.

The J gene is TRBJ2-7, the V gene TRBV6-5, with a possible D match to TRBD1 (6 bases). Looked up from germline, CDR1 is MNHEY and CDR2 is SVGAGI. Trimming cost V 0 bases and J 2 bases, with 14 bases left between them. This CDR3 has 16 amino acids. The CDR3 nucleotides read TGTGCCAGCAGTTACTCGAGGGGGACCGTTACCTACGAGCAGTACTTC. This codes for CASSYSRGTVTYEQYF.

The V call is TRBV21-1, the J call TRBJ1-1; no DNA check was done on the table's D call, TRBD1. TRBV21-1 is given as a pseudogene. The CDR3 contains 17 residues. The DNA of the CDR3 is TGTGCCAGCAGCATTCGCACTAGGGCGGACAGCCACACTGAAGCTTTCTTT. This translates into CASSIRTRADSHTEAFF.

The chain recombines TRBV5-6 with TRBJ2-6; the match to TRBD1 covers 10 bases. The junction had 8 bases not matched to a gene; V was cut back by 4 bases and J by 1 base. CDR1 and CDR2 from the germline V gene are SGHDT and YYEEEE. There are 18 residues in the CDR3. DNA of the CDR3: TGTGCCAGCAGCCACGACAGGGGGCGCGCTTCTGGGGCCAACGTCCTGACTTTC. Protein sequence: CASSHDRGRASGANVLTF.

J is TRBJ1-4 and V is TRBV6-6; TRBD1 agrees at 7 bases. CDR3 length equals 13 residues. CDR1 is MNHNY, CDR2 SVGAGI, per germline (reference sequence). The ends lost 7 bases at V and 8 bases at J; junction bases unmatched: 7. The CDR3 DNA sequence: TGTGCCAGCATCGACAGGGTAGGCGAAAAACTGTTTTTT. Its protein product is CASIDRVGEKLFF.